This is a list of T cell receptor beta chains from one sample in a study of PD-L1 blockade in urothelial cancer. Assay: immunoSEQ multiplex PCR; the TCRdb copy retains only in-frame clones and omits some. The table lists 120,000 or so clones, 86% of them singletons. The material sequenced was PBMCs, taken around atezolizumab (anti-PD-L1) treatment. These receptors came from a man aged 50 to 59 with urothelial cancer. The CDR3 runs from the conserved cysteine through the conserved F or W. The order of the fields is clone size, D gene, V gene, J gene, CDR3 protein, CDR3 DNA. D genes are given only for firm matches. Size is omitted from some rows. Given values are once, few, many or a class for expanded clones.

once	-	TRBV11-3	TRBJ2-2	CASSLVGDTGELFF	TGTGCCAGCAGCTTAGTAGGGGATACCGGGGAGCTGTTTTTT
few	-	TRBV7-3	TRBJ2-6	CASSLFSSPGANVLTF	TGTGCCAGCAGCTTATTTTCTAGTCCCGGGGCCAACGTCCTGACTTTC
-	-	TRBV28	TRBJ2-5	CASSQNQETQYF	TGTGCCAGCAGTCAAAACCAAGAGACCCAGTACTTC
-	TRBD1	TRBV4-1	TRBJ1-5	CASSQAQGGNQPQHF	TGCGCCAGCAGCCAAGCACAGGGGGGCAATCAGCCCCAGCATTTT
once	-	TRBV11-2	TRBJ1-2	CASSSGGAYGYTF	TGTGCCAGCAGCTCGGGGGGTGCGTATGGCTACACCTTC
once	TRBD2	TRBV6-1	TRBJ2-5	CAVHQAGGGETQYF	TGTGCCGTCCACCAGGCGGGAGGAGGAGAGACCCAGTACTTC
-	TRBD2	TRBV6-1	TRBJ2-1	CASSGLAGPYNEQFF	TGTGCCAGCAGTGGACTAGCGGGACCGTACAATGAGCAGTTCTTC
-	TRBD2	TRBV7-3	TRBJ2-1	CASSLGGLAGYNEQFF	TGTGCCAGCAGCTTAGGGGGACTAGCGGGCTACAATGAGCAGTTCTTC
-	-	TRBV5-1	TRBJ2-7	CASSLVGGPEQYF	TGCGCCAGCAGCTTGGTCGGCGGGCCCGAGCAGTACTTC
-	TRBD1	TRBV5-1	TRBJ1-5	CASSPGQGLNQPQHF	TGCGCCAGCAGCCCCGGACAGGGACTAAATCAGCCCCAGCATTTT
-	-	TRBV28	TRBJ2-1	CASSATTPGRNEQFF	TGTGCCAGCAGTGCCACAACCCCAGGGAGGAATGAGCAGTTCTTC
-	TRBD1	TRBV6-1	TRBJ2-1	CASRGQVTEQFF	TGTGCCAGCAGGGGACAGGTCACTGAGCAGTTCTTC
-	TRBD2	TRBV28	TRBJ2-7	CASSFAGLAGGSYEQYF	TGTGCCAGCAGTTTCGCAGGGCTAGCGGGAGGTTCCTACGAGCAGTACTTC
-	-	TRBV6-1	TRBJ1-4	CASSAPGLEEKLFF	TGTGCCAGCAGTGCCCCGGGGTTGGAAGAAAAACTGTTTTTT
-	TRBD1	TRBV18	TRBJ1-4	CASSPLQGSNEKLFF	TGTGCCAGCTCACCGCTACAGGGGTCTAATGAAAAACTGTTTTTT
once	TRBD2	TRBV7-8	TRBJ2-1	CASSSRGGTRVNEQFF	TGTGCCAGCAGCTCTCGGGGGGGGACCCGCGTTAATGAGCAGTTCTTC
few	-	TRBV11-2	TRBJ1-5	CASSPSSNQPQHF	TGTGCCAGCAGCCCCAGTAGCAATCAGCCCCAGCATTTT
-	-	TRBV7-2	TRBJ1-2	CASSLPVTYGYTF	TGTGCCAGCAGCTTACCAGTTACCTATGGCTACACCTTC
-	-	TRBV2	TRBJ2-1	CASRVAVRPGEEQFF	TGTGCCAGCAGAGTAGCGGTCCGGCCCGGGGAGGAGCAGTTCTTC
-	TRBD2	TRBV4-1	TRBJ2-1	CASSPGGNEQFF	TGCGCCAGCAGCCCCGGGGGGAATGAGCAGTTCTTC
-	TRBD1	TRBV5-4	TRBJ1-2	CASSQMVTGGTNYGYTF	TGTGCCAGCAGCCAAATGGTAACAGGGGGCACCAACTATGGCTACACCTTC
-	TRBD2	TRBV7-9	TRBJ2-7	CASSLSGSGEQYF	TGTGCCAGCAGCCTTAGCGGGAGCGGCGAGCAGTACTTC
once	-	TRBV4-1	TRBJ1-1	CASSQDPGLNTEAFF	TGCGCCAGCAGCCAAGATCCAGGGTTAAACACTGAAGCTTTCTTT
-	TRBD2	TRBV4-1	TRBJ2-1	CASSQDVSGIYNEQFF	TGCGCCAGCAGCCAAGACGTTAGCGGGATCTACAATGAGCAGTTCTTC
-	-	TRBV5-4	TRBJ1-1	CASSRGGINTEAFF	TGTGCCAGCAGCCGGGGGGGGATTAACACTGAAGCTTTCTTT
-	TRBD2	TRBV7-6	TRBJ2-7	CASSFGTSGSIHEQYF	TGTGCCAGCAGCTTCGGGACTAGCGGGAGTATCCACGAGCAGTACTTC
once	-	TRBV9	TRBJ2-1	CASSRSGISYNEQFF	TGTGCCAGCAGTCGAAGCGGAATCTCCTACAATGAGCAGTTCTTC
-	TRBD2	TRBV19	TRBJ2-2	CASSIGGGPGGELFF	TGTGCCAGTAGTATTGGGGGAGGGCCCGGCGGGGAGCTGTTTTTT
-	-	TRBV29-1	TRBJ1-2	CSVEGIYGYTF	TGCAGCGTCGAGGGAATCTATGGCTACACCTTC
-	TRBD2	TRBV4-1	TRBJ2-7	CASSQLAGGSYEQYF	TGCGCCAGCAGCCAGCTAGCGGGAGGGTCCTACGAGCAGTACTTC
-	TRBD2	TRBV13	TRBJ2-5	CASSSRTGLAGDYQETQYF	TGTGCCAGCAGCTCTCGTACGGGACTAGCGGGAGACTACCAAGAGACCCAGTACTTC
-	-	TRBV19	TRBJ1-5	CASSIVSGSNQPQHF	TGTGCCAGTAGTATAGTATCAGGGAGCAATCAGCCCCAGCATTTT
-	TRBD1	TRBV5-1	TRBJ2-7	CASSLEGTGEYEQYF	TGCGCCAGCAGCTTGGAAGGGACAGGGGAGTACGAGCAGTACTTC
few	TRBD2	TRBV9	TRBJ2-1	CASSVVPSGGGSYNEQFF	TGTGCCAGCAGCGTAGTCCCTAGCGGGGGCGGCTCCTACAATGAGCAGTTCTTC
-	-	TRBV7-8	TRBJ2-2	CASRAGLHTGELFF	TGTGCCAGCAGGGCGGGACTCCACACCGGGGAGCTGTTTTTT
-	TRBD2	TRBV28	TRBJ2-3	CASSLGTSGRDTDTQYF	TGTGCCAGCAGTTTAGGGACTAGCGGGAGGGACACAGATACGCAGTATTTT
-	-	TRBV5-1	TRBJ2-1	CASSFIAENEQFF	TGCGCCAGCAGCTTTATTGCGGAAAATGAGCAGTTCTTC
-	TRBD1	TRBV25-1	TRBJ1-2	CASSASRGWNGYTF	TGTGCCAGCAGTGCAAGCAGGGGGTGGAATGGCTACACCTTC
-	-	TRBV13	TRBJ1-4	CASSTLGYGEKLFF	TGTGCCAGCAGCACACTGGGCTACGGTGAAAAACTGTTTTTT
-	-	TRBV6-5	TRBJ2-1	CASRGLFNEQFF	TGTGCCAGCAGGGGACTGTTCAATGAGCAGTTCTTC
-	-	TRBV15	TRBJ2-2	CATSREYSNTGELFF	TGTGCCACCAGCAGAGAGTACTCGAACACCGGGGAGCTGTTTTTT
-	TRBD1	TRBV28	TRBJ1-2	CASGREGTGGLGYTF	TGTGCCAGCGGTAGGGAAGGGACAGGGGGCCTTGGCTACACCTTC
-	-	TRBV28	TRBJ2-7	CASSLIHSEGSYEQYF	TGTGCCAGCAGTTTAATCCATTCGGAGGGCTCCTACGAGCAGTACTTC
-	TRBD1	TRBV15	TRBJ1-3	CATSSRQGAGNTIYF	TGTGCCACCAGCTCCCGACAGGGGGCTGGAAACACCATATATTTT
few	-	TRBV14	TRBJ1-1	CASSQAGTPRSEAFF	TGTGCCAGCAGCCAGGCCGGGACACCTCGGAGTGAAGCTTTCTTT
few	TRBD1	TRBV5-1	TRBJ2-7	CASSVTGDSYEQYF	TGCGCCAGCAGCGTGACAGGGGACTCCTACGAGCAGTACTTC
-	-	TRBV5-1	TRBJ2-3	CASSFDGVSTDTQYF	TGCGCCAGCAGCTTTGACGGGGTTAGCACAGATACGCAGTATTTT
-	-	TRBV28	TRBJ2-5	CASNRGETQYF	TGTGCCAGCAATCGGGGGGAGACCCAGTACTTC
-	TRBD1	TRBV6-5	TRBJ2-5	CASSRQGAPSETQYF	TGTGCCAGCAGCAGACAGGGGGCCCCATCGGAGACCCAGTACTTC
-	TRBD1	TRBV28	TRBJ1-1	CASPASGTGSPEAFF	TGTGCCAGCCCAGCCTCGGGGACAGGGTCGCCTGAAGCTTTCTTT
-	TRBD1	TRBV13	TRBJ1-5	CASSSSRDRGSNQPQHF	TGTGCCAGCAGCTCGTCCCGGGACAGGGGAAGCAATCAGCCCCAGCATTTT
-	-	TRBV7-2	TRBJ2-1	CASSLDSLNEQFF	TGTGCCAGCAGCCTGGACAGTCTCAATGAGCAGTTCTTC
-	-	TRBV5-1	TRBJ2-5	CASSSLGGTQETQYF	TGCGCCAGCAGCTCGCTGGGGGGAACCCAAGAGACCCAGTACTTC
-	-	TRBV28	TRBJ2-4	CASSSPRAGAKNIQYF	TGTGCCAGCAGCTCCCCCCGGGCGGGAGCCAAAAACATTCAGTACTTC
few	TRBD1	TRBV13	TRBJ2-7	CASSGTGTGSYEQYF	TGTGCCAGCAGCGGGACCGGGACAGGTTCCTACGAGCAGTACTTC